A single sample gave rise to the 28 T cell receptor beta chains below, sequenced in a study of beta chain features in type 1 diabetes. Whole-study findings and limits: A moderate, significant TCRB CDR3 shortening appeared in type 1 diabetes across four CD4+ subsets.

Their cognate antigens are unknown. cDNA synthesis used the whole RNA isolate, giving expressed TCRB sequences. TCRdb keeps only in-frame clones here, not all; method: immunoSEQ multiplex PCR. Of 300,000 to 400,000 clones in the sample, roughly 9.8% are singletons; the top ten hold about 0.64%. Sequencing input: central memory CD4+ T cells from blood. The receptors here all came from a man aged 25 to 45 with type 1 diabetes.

The chain's CDR3 is CASSPTRQGSTNTEAFF. In nucleotides, the CDR3 is TGTGCCAGCTCGCCTACACGACAGGGGAGCACGAACACTGAAGCTTTCTTT. J is TRBJ1-1 and V is TRBV18; 8 bases match TRBD1. The J segment lost 1 base and the V segment lost 6 bases, leaving 13 bases of the junction unmatched. The germline V gene encodes CDR1 KGHSH and CDR2 LQKENI. CDR3 length: 17 amino acids.

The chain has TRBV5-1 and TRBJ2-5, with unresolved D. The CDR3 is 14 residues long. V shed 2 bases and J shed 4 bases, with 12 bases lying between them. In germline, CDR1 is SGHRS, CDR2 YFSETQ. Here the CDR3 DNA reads TGCGCCAGCAGCTTCGAAGGCGCACGAGAGACCCAGTACTTC. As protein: CASSFEGARETQYF.

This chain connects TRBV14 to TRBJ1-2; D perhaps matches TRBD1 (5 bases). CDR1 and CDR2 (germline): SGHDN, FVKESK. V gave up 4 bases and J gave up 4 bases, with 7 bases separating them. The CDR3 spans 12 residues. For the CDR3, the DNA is TGTGCCAGCAGCCCCGGGACCTATGGCTACACCTTC. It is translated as CASSPGTYGYTF.

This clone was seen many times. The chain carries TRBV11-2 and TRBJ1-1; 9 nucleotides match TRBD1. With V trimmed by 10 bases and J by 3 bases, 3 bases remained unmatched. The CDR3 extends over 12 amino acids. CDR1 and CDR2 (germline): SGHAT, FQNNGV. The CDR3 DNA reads TGTGCCACTACAGGGGGCCACACTGAAGCTTTCTTT. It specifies CATTGGHTEAFF. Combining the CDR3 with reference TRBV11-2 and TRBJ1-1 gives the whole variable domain EAGVAQSPRYKIIEKRQSVAFWCNPISGHATLYWYQQILGQGPKLLIQFQNNGVVDDSQLPKDRFSAERLKGVDSTLKIQPAKLEDSAVYLCATTGGHTEAFFGQGTRLTVV.

The CDR3 spells CASSSPSTDTQYF. The CDR3 nucleotides are TGTGCCAGCAGTTCTCCCAGCACAGATACGCAGTATTTT. The chain employs TRBV28 and TRBJ2-3; no clear D. With 4 bases removed from V and 0 bases from J, the gap between germline ends came to 5 bases. CDR1 is MDHEN, CDR2 SYDVKM, per germline. The CDR3 extends over 13 amino acids.

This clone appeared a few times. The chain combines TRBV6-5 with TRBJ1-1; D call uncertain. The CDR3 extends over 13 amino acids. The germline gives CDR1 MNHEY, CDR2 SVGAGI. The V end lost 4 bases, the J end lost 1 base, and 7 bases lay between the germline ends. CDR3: CASSFAANTEAFF. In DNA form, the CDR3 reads TGTGCCAGCAGTTTCGCTGCGAACACTGAAGCTTTCTTT.

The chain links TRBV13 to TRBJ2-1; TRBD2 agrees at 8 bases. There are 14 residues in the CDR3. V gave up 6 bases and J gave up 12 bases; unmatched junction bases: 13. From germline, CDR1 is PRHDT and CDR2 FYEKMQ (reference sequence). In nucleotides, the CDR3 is TGTGCCAGCAGTGAAGCGCTGGGGAGCGGGAGGCAGTTCTTC. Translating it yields CASSEALGSGRQFF.

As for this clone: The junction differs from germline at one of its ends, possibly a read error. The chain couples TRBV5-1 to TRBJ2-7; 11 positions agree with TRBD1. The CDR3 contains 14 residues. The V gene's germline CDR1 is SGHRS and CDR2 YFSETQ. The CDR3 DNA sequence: TGCGCCAGCAGCTTCGGGACAGGGGGGACTATAGAGGACTTC. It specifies CASSFGTGGTIEDF. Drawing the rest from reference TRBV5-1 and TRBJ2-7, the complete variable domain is KAGVTQTPRYLIKTRGQQVTLSCSPISGHRSVSWYQQTPGQGLQFLFEYFSETQRNKGNFPGRFSGRQFSNSRSEMNVSTLELGDSALYLCASSFGTGGTIEDFGPGTRLTVT.

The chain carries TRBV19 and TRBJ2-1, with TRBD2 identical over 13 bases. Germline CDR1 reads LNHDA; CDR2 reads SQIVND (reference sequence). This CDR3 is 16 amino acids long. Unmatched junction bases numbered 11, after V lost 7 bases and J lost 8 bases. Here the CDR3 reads CASKTSGLAGIYEQFF. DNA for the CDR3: TGTGCCAGTAAGACATCGGGACTAGCGGGAATATATGAGCAGTTCTTC.

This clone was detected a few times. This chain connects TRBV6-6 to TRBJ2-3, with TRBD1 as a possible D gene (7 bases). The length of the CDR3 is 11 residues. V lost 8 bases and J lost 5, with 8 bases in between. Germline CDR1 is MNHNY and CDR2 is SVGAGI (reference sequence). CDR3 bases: TGTGCCAGCCAGGGGGGAGATACGCAGTATTTT. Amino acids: CASQGGDTQYF.

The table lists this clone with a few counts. CDR3 in amino acids: CSVVGRVNTEAFF. In DNA, the CDR3 is TGCAGCGTCGTAGGTCGGGTGAACACTGAAGCTTTCTTT. J is TRBJ1-1 and V is TRBV29-1; D gene uncertain. Germline loops: CDR1 SQVTM, CDR2 ANQGSEA. The CDR3 totals 13 residues. Trimming took 6 bases from V and 0 from J, leaving 11 bases between them.

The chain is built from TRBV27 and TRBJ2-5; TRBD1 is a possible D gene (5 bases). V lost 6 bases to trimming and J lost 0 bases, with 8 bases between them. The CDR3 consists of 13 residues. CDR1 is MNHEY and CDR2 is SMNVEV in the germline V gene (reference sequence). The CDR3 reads CASSYRYQETQYF. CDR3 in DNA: TGTGCCAGCAGCTACAGGTACCAAGAGACCCAGTACTTC.

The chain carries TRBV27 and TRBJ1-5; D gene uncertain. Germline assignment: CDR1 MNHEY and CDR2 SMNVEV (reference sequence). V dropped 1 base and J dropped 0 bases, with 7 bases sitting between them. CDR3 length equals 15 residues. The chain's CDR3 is CASSLLGYSNQPQHF. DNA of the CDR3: TGTGCCAGCAGTTTATTGGGATATAGCAATCAGCCCCAGCATTTT.

This CDR3 reads CASSPQARGPNEKLFF. In DNA, the CDR3 is TGTGCCAGCAGCCCACAGGCCCGAGGGCCGAATGAAAAACTGTTTTTT. V usage is TRBV7-2 and J usage is TRBJ1-4; possible D gene TRBD1, 5 bases. Germline loops: CDR1 SGHTA, CDR2 FQGNSA. The CDR3 runs to 16 residues. Trimming stripped 5 bases from V and 5 bases from J, with 18 bases between.

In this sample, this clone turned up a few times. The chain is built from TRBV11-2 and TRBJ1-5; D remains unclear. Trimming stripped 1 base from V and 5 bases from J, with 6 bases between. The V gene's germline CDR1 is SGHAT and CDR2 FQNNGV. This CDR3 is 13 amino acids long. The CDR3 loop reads CASSLVSYQPQHF. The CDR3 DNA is TGTGCCAGCAGCTTAGTCTCATATCAGCCCCAGCATTTT. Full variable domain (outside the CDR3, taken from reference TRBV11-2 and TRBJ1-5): EAGVAQSPRYKIIEKRQSVAFWCNPISGHATLYWYQQILGQGPKLLIQFQNNGVVDDSQLPKDRFSAERLKGVDSTLKIQPAKLEDSAVYLCASSLVSYQPQHFGDGTRLSIL.

The CDR3 spells CASSRGTGGGNQPQHF. CDR3 nucleotides: TGTGCCAGCAGCCGGGGGACAGGGGGCGGCAATCAGCCCCAGCATTTT. The chain has TRBV5-6 and TRBJ1-5; 12 bases line up with TRBD1. This CDR3 is built from 16 residues. V trimming: 4 bases; J trimming: 2 bases; junction bases outside the gene matches: 4. From germline, CDR1 is SGHDT and CDR2 YYEEEE.

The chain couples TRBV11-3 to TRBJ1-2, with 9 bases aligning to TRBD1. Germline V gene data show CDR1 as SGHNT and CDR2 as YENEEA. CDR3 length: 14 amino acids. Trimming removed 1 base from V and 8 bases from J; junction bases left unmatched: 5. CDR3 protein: CASSLGDRAKGYTF. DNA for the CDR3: TGTGCCAGCAGCTTAGGGGACAGGGCAAAGGGCTACACCTTC.

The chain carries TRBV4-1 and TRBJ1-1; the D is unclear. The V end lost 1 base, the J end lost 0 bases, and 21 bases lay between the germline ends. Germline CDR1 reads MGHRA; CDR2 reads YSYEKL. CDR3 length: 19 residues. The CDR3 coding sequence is TGCGCCAGCAGCCAAGGCGAGTATATAAGGGCCTACATGAACACTGAAGCTTTCTTT. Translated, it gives CASSQGEYIRAYMNTEAFF.

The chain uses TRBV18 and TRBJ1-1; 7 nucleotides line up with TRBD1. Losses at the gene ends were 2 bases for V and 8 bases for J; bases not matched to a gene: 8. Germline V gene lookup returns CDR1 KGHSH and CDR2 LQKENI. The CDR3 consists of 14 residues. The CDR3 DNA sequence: TGTGCCAGCTCACCAGACCCTGGGGACAGAGAAGCTTTCTTT. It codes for CASSPDPGDREAFF.

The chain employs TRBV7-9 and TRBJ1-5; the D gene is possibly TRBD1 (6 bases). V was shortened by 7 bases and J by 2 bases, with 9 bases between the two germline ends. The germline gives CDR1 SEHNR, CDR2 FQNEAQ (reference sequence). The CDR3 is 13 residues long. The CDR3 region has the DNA TGTGCCAGCACGCGACAGGGCAATCAGCCCCAGCATTTT. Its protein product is CASTRQGNQPQHF.

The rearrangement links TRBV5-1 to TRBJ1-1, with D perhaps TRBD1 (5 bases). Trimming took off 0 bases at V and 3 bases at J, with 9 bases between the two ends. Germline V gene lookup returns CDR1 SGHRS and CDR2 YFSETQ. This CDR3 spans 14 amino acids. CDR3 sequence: CASSLARGDTEAFF. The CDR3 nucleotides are TGCGCCAGCAGCTTGGCACGGGGGGACACTGAAGCTTTCTTT.

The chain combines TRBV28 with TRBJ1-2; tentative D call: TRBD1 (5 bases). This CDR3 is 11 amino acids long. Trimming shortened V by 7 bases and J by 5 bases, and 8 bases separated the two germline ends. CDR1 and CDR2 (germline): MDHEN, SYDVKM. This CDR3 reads CASTQGYGYTF. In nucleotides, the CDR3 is TGTGCCAGCACCCAGGGATATGGCTACACCTTC.

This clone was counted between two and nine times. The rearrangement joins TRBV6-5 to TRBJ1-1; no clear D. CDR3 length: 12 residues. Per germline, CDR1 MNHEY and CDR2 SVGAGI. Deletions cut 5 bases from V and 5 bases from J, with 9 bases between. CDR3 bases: TGTGCCAGCAGTCGATCGGTAACTGAAGCTTTCTTT. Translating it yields CASSRSVTEAFF.

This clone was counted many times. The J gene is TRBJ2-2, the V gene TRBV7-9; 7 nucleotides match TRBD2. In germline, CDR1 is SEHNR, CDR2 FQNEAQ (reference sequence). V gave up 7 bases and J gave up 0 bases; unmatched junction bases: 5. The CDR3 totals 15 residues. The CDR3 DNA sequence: TGTGCCAGCATCCTGACTAGCTCGAACACCGGGGAGCTGTTTTTT. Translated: CASILTSSNTGELFF.

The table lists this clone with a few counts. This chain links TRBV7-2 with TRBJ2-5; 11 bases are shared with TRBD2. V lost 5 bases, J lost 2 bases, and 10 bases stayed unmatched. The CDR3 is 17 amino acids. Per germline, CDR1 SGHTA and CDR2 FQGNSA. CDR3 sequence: CASSPWTSGRAQETQYF. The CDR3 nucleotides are TGTGCCAGCAGCCCCTGGACTAGCGGGCGAGCACAAGAGACCCAGTACTTC.

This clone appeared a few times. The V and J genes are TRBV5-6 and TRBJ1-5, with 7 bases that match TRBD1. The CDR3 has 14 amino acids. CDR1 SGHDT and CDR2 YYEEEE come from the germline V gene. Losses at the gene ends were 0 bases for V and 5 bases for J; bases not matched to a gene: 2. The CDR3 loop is CASSLGQGDQPQHF. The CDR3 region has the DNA TGTGCCAGCAGCTTGGGACAGGGCGATCAGCCCCAGCATTTT.

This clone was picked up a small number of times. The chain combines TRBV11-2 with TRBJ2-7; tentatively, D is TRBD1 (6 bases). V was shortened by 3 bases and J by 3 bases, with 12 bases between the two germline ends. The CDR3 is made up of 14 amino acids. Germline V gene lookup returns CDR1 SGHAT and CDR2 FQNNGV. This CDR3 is CASSFGQGIYEQYF. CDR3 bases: TGTGCCAGCAGCTTTGGGCAGGGGATCTACGAGCAGTACTTC.

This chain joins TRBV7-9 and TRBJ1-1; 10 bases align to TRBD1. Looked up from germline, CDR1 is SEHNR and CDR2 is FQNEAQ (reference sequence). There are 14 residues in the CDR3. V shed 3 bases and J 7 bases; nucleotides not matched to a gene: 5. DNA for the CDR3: TGTGCCAGCAGCTTTTCCGGGACAGGGGATGAAGCTTTCTTT. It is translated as CASSFSGTGDEAFF.